This T cell receptor (beta chain) is drawn from a study of CD8+ T cells in alopecia areata. This clone appeared a few times. Following RNA extraction, reverse transcription yielded cDNA that acted as the sequencing template. The data were produced by immunoSEQ multiplex PCR, yet TCRdb's version contains in-frame clones alone and is incomplete. The repertoire consists of roughly 120,000 clones, with roughly two fifths occurring once and the leading ten covering approximately 3%. V shed 7 bases and J shed 1 base, with 10 bases lying between them. Germline loops: CDR1 SQVTM, CDR2 ANQGSEA. The CDR3 is 12 residues long.

The chain joins TRBV29-1 to TRBJ2-5; D uncertain. The sample was CD4+ T cells sorted from blood. The clonotype comes from a human donor with alopecia areata. CDR3 sequence: CSAARAQETQYF. CDR3 coding DNA: TGCAGCGCCGCTCGAGCCCAAGAGACCCAGTACTTC. The full variable domain, completed using reference TRBV29-1 and TRBJ2-5, is SAVISQKPSRDICQRGTSLTIQCQVDSQVTMMFWYRQQPGQSLTLIATANQGSEATYESGFVIDKFPISRPNLTFSTLTVSNMSPEDSSIYLCSAARAQETQYFGPGTRLLVL.